What follows is one T cell receptor (beta chain) and its context. The data originate from a study of blood T cell repertoires in COVID-19. Study in general: PBMCs, B-cell-depleted T cells, or T cells provided the cDNA or gDNA that made up the material.

Clones were read by immunoSEQ multiplex PCR, and TCRdb kept only the in-frame ones, dropping some. Seen here are a few hundred thousand clones, 70% to 90% observed once, and the top ten hold 1.5% to 2%. CDR1 and CDR2 from the germline V gene are SNHLY and FYNNEI. The V segment lost 4 bases and the J segment 5 bases; nucleotides outside the gene matches: 3. The CDR3 runs 13 residues. This chain links TRBV2 with TRBJ1-2, with 8 positions matching TRBD1. The specimen sequenced was PBMCs or T cells enriched from blood (not recorded which). This sequence was found in a woman between 45 and 60 years old who had recovered from COVID-19. Written as DNA, the CDR3 is TGTGCCAGCAGTGGGACAGGGCCATATGGCTACACCTTC. Its translation is CASSGTGPYGYTF.